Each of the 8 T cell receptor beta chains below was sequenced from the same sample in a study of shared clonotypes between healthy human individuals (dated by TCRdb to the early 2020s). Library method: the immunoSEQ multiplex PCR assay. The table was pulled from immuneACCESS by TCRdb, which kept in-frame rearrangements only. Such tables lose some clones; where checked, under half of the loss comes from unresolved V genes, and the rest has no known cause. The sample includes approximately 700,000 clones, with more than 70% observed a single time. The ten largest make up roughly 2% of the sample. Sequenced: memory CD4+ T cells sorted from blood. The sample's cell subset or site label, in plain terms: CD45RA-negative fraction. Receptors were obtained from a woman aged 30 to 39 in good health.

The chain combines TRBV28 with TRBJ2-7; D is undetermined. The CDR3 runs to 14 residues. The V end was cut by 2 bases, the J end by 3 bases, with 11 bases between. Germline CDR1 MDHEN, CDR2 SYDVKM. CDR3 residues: CASSLAAELYEQYF. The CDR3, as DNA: TGTGCCAGCAGTTTAGCGGCAGAGCTCTACGAGCAGTACTTC.

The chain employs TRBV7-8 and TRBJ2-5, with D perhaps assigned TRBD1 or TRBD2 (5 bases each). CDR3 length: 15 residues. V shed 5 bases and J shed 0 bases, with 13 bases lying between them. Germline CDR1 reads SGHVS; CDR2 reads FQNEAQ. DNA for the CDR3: TGTGCCAGCAGCCTCCTAGGGGACCACCAAGAGACCCAGTACTTC. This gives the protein CASSLLGDHQETQYF.

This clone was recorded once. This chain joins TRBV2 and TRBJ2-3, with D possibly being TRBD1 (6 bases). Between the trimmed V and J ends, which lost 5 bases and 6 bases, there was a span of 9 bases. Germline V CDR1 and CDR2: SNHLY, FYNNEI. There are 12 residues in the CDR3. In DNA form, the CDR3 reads TGTGCCAGCAGTACAGGGTTGGATACGCAGTATTTT. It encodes CASSTGLDTQYF.

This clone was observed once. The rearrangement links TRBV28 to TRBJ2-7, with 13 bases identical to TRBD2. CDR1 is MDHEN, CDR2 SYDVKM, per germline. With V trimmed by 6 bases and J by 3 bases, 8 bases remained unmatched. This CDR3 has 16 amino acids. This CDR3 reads CASSYGGLAGSYEQYF. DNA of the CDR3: TGTGCCAGCAGCTACGGGGGACTAGCGGGAAGCTACGAGCAGTACTTC.

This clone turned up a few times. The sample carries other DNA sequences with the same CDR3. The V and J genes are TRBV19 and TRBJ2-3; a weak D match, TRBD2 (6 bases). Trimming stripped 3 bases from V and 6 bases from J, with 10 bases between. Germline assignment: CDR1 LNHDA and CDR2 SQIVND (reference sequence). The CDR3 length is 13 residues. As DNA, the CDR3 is TGTGCCAGTAGTATCGGGCTAGCGGATACGCAGTATTTT. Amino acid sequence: CASSIGLADTQYF.

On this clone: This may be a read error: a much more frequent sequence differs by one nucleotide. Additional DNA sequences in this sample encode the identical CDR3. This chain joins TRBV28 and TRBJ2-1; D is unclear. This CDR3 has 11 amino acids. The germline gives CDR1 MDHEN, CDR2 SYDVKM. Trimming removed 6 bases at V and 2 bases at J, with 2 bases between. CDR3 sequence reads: CASSTYNEQFF. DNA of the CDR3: TGTGCCAGCAGCACCTACAATGAGCAGTTCTTC. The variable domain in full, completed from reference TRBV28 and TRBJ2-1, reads DVKVTQSSRYLVKRTGEKVFLECVQDMDHENMFWYRQDPGLGLRLIYFSYDVKMKEKGDIPEGYSVSREKKERFSLILESASTNQTSMYLCASSTYNEQFFGPGTRLTVL.

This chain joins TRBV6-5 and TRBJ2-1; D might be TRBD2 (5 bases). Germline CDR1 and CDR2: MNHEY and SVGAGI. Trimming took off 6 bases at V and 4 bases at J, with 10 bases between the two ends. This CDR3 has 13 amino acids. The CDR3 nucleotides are TGTGCCAGCAGGACCGGGGATTACAATGAGCAGTTCTTC. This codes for CASRTGDYNEQFF.

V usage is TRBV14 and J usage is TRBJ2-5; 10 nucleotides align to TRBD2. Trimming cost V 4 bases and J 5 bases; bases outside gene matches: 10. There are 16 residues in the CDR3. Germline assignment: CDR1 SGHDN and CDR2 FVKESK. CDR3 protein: CASSPPASGSYETQYF. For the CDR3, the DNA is TGTGCCAGCAGCCCCCCCGCTAGCGGGAGTTATGAGACCCAGTACTTC.